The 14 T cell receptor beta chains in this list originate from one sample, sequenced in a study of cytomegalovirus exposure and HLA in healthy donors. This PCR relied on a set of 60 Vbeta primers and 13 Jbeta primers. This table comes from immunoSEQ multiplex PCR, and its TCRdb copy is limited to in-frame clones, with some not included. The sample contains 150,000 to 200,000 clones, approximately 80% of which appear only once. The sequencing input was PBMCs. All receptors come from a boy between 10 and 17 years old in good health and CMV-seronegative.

The CDR3 DNA sequence: TGCGCCAGCAGCCAAGAAGTGGAGGGGTATGGCTACACCTTC. As protein: CASSQEVEGYGYTF. The V and J genes are TRBV4-1 and TRBJ1-2; D is possibly TRBD1 (5 bases). Looked up from germline, CDR1 is MGHRA and CDR2 is YSYEKL. The length of the CDR3 is 14 residues. Trimming stripped 0 bases from V and 5 bases from J, with 10 bases between.

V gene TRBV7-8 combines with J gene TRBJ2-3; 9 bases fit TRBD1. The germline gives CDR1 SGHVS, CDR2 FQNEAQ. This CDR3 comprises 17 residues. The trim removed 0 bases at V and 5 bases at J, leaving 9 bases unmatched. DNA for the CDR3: TGTGCCAGCAGCTTAGCGATGCCGGGACAGGGAGGAGATACGCAGTATTTT. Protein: CASSLAMPGQGGDTQYF.

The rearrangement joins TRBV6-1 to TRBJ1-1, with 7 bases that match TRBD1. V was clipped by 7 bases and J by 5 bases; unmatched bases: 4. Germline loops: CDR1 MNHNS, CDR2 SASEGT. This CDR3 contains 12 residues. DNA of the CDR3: TGTGCCAGCAAGGGGGCGCGGACTGAAGCTTTCTTT. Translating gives CASKGARTEAFF.

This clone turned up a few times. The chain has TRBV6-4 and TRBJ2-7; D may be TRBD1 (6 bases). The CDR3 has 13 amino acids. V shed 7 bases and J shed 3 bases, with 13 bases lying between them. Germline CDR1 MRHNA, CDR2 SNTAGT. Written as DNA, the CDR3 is TGTGCCAGCAAGGGCAGGGGCTTCTACGAGCAGTACTTC. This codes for CASKGRGFYEQYF.

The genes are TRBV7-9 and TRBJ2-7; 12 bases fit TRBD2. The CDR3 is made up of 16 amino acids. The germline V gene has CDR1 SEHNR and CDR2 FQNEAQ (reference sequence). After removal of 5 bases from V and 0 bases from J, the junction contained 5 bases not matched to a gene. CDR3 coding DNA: TGTGCCAGCAGCACCGGGACTAGCGGGTACTCCTACGAGCAGTACTTC. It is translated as CASSTGTSGYSYEQYF. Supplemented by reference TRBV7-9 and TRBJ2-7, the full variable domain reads DTGVSQNPRHKITKRGQNVTFRCDPISEHNRLYWYRQTLGQGPEFLTYFQNEAQLEKSRLLSDRFSAERPKGSFSTLEIQRTEQGDSAMYLCASSTGTSGYSYEQYFGPGTRLTVT.

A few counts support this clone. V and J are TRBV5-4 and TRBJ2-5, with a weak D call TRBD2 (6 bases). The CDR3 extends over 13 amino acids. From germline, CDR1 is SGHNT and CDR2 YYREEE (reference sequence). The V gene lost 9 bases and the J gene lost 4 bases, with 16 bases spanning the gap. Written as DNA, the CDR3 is TGTGCCACCCGGAGGGACGGAGGAGAGACCCAGTACTTC. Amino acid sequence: CATRRDGGETQYF.

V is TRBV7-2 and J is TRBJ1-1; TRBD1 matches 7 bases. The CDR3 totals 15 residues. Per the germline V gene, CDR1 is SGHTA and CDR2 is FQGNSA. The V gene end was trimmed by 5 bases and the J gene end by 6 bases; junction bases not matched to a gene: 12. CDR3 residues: CASSRDSLRGAEAFF. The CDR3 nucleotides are TGTGCCAGCAGCCGGGACAGTCTGCGAGGGGCTGAAGCTTTCTTT.

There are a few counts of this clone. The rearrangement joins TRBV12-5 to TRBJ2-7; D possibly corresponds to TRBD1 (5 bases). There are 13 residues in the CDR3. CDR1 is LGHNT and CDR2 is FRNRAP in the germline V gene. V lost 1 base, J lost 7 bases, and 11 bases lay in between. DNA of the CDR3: TGTGCTAGTGGTTTGGCTTCCGACAGTGAGCAGTACTTC. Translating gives CASGLASDSEQYF. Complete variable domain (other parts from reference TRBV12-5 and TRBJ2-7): DARVTQTPRHKVTEMGQEVTMRCQPILGHNTVFWYRQTMMQGLELLAYFRNRAPLDDSGMPKDRFSAEMPDATLATLKIQPSEPRDSAVYFCASGLASDSEQYFGPGTRLTVT.

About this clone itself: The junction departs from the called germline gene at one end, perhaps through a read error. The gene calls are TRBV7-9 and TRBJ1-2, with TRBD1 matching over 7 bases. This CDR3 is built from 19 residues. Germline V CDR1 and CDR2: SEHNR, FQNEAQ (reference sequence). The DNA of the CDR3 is TGTTCCAGCAGCTTACTAAGGAGGGACAGCAGAAACAATAACTATGGCTACACCTTC. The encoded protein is CSSSLLRRDSRNNNYGYTF. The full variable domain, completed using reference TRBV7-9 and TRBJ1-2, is DTGVSQNPRHKITKRGQNVTFRCDPISEHNRLYWYRQTLGQGPEFLTYFQNEAQLEKSRLLSDRFSAERPKGSFSTLEIQRTEQGDSAMYLCSSSLLRRDSRNNNYGYTFGSGTRLTVV.

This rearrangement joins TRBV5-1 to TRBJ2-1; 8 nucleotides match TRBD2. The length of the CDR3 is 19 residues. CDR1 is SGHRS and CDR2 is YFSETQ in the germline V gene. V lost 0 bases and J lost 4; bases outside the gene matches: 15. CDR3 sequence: CASSLASRLSGSSYNEQFF. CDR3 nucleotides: TGCGCCAGCAGCTTGGCGTCCCGGCTGAGCGGGAGTTCTTACAATGAGCAGTTCTTC.

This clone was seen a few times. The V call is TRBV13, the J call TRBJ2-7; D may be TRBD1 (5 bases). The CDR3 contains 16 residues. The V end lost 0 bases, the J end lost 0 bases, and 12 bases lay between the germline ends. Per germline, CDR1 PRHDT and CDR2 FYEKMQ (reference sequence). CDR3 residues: CASSLGGRAFSYEQYF. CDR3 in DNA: TGTGCCAGCAGCTTAGGGGGCAGGGCGTTCTCCTACGAGCAGTACTTC. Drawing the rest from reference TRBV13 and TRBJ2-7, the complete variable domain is AAGVIQSPRHLIKEKRETATLKCYPIPRHDTVYWYQQGPGQDPQFLISFYEKMQSDKGSIPDRFSAQQFSDYHSELNMSSLELGDSALYFCASSLGGRAFSYEQYFGPGTRLTVT.

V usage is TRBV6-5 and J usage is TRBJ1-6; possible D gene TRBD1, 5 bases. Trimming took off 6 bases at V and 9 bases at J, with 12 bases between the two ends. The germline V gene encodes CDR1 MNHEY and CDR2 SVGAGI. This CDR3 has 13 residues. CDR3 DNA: TGTGCCAGCAGCCGCGACCAGGGTTCACCCCTCCACTTT. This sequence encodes CASSRDQGSPLHF.

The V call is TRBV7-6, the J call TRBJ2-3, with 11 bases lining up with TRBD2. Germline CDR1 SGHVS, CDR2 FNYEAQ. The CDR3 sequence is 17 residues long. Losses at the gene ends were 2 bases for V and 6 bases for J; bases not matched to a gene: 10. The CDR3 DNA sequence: TGTGCCAGCAGCTTAAACCCAGGACTAGCGGGTGGGGATACGCAGTATTTT. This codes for CASSLNPGLAGGDTQYF.

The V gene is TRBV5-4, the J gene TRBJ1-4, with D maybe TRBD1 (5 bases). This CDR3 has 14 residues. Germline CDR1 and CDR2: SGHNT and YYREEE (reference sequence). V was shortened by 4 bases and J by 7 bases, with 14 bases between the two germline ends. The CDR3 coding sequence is TGTGCCAGCAGCCCCGACAGTATGGGTGAAAAACTGTTTTTT. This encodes CASSPDSMGEKLFF.